This T cell receptor (beta chain) appears in the sequencing data of a study of blood T cell repertoires in COVID-19. Looking at the study overall: The cDNA or gDNA used as material had been derived from T cells, B-cell-depleted T cells, or PBMCs.

The CDR3 spans 18 residues. Authors' data handling: The assay estimated nucleated cells by amplifying reference gene primers. Using immunoSEQ multiplex PCR, the repertoire was profiled, and TCRdb retains in-frame clones only, with some absent. The V and J calls and clone size were taken over from that table, and D and trimming were inferred from the DNA. The sample comprises 170,000 or so clones, about four fifths of which are singletons, and 6.5% to 7% rests with the top ten. The chain recombines TRBV12-2 with TRBJ2-7; the D call TRBD2 from the table was never checked on the DNA. TRBV12-2 is annotated as a pseudogene. The sample was peripheral blood. The sequence derives from a man aged 65 to 79 with active or convalescent COVID-19. The CDR3 protein is CASRLGLLYTSEAYEQYF. The CDR3 DNA sequence: TGTGCAAGTCGCTTAGGACTTCTGTACACAAGCGAAGCCTACGAGCAGTACTTC.